A single TCR beta chain is shown here with its context. No conserved phenylalanine or tryptophan ends this CDR3, so it is likely a read error. It is unclear where the CDR3 begins or ends on the DNA, so no DNA is shown, and the CDR3 is as TCRdb lists it. These data are taken from a study of OX40 agonist ivuxolimab in advanced cancers. Data came from immunoSEQ multiplex PCR; TCRdb stores just in-frame clones and leaves some out. The data contain fewer than 85,000 clones, around 85% of them singletons. This material consisted of CD4+ or CD8+ T cells sorted from blood, taken in a trial of the OX40 agonist ivuxolimab. The TCR sequence derives from an adult with an advanced solid tumor such as melanoma, head and neck, liver or kidney cancer.

CDR3 sequence: CASRDGSPN. V usage is TRBV5-1 and J usage is TRBJ2-7. A total of 9 residues make up the CDR3, ends included. Germline assignment: CDR1 SGHRS and CDR2 YFSETQ.